The TCR beta chain under discussion was sequenced for a study of cytomegalovirus exposure and HLA in healthy donors. Study results and limitations: Associated with cytomegalovirus, according to the listing, were around 170 TCR beta chains. Later analysis identified several of the most significant clusters that appeared linked to common viral pathogens. TCR beta V- and J-gene trimming, according to a later analysis, was linked to a missense DCLRE1C variant.

V was shortened by 2 bases and J by 5 bases, with 7 bases between the two germline ends. CDR1 and CDR2 from the germline V gene are MDHEN and SYDVKM. The CDR3 is 13 residues long. Primers included in the PCR were 60 Vbeta and 13 Jbeta primers. Libraries were prepared by immunoSEQ multiplex PCR; TCRdb keeps only in-frame clonotypes and omits some of them. The profile shows about 200,000 clones, approximately 79% of them singletons. A word on this clone: The antigen is undetermined.

The genes are TRBV28 and TRBJ2-1, with a weak D call TRBD1 (6 bases). The source material was PBMCs. The source of this sequence is a girl aged 10 to 17 in good health and CMV-seropositive. The CDR3 reads CASSLGGHNEQFF. Here the CDR3 DNA reads TGTGCCAGCAGTTTAGGGGGCCACAATGAGCAGTTCTTC.